These 27 T cell receptor beta chains originate from one sample sequenced in a study of blood T cells in healthy people across ages. The second PCR ran about 7 to 12 cycles with a sample-barcoded 5' primer and J-beta primers. TCRdb independently ran MiXCR on the 5' RACE reads; one entry per CDR3 protein. The data hold roughly 1,500,000 distinct CDR3 sequences, with almost 35% observed a single time. The material sequenced was blood. The source is a woman in her twenties or thirties in good health.

This clonotype was observed a few times. The chain employs TRBV18 and TRBJ1-5; D is possibly TRBD1 (5 bases). This CDR3 region has 13 residues. The germline V gene has CDR1 KGHSH and CDR2 LQKENI. Trimming took off 8 bases at V and 5 bases at J, with 13 bases between the two ends. The CDR3 reads CASRQTGHQPQHF. CDR3 nucleotides: TGTGCCAGCCGTCAGACGGGGCATCAGCCCCAGCATTTT.

This clonotype was picked up a small number of times. V gene TRBV13 combines with J gene TRBJ2-1; 7 bases are shared with TRBD1. Germline CDR1 PRHDT, CDR2 FYEKMQ (reference sequence). This CDR3 has 17 amino acids. Trimming at V came to 5 bases and at J to 2 bases, leaving 12 bases not matched to a gene. The CDR3 region is CASSLRGNRGPYNEQFF. CDR3 nucleotides: TGTGCCAGCAGCCTCAGGGGGAACAGGGGACCCTACAATGAGCAGTTCTTC.

This chain connects TRBV12-3 or TRBV12-4 to TRBJ1-1, with D maybe TRBD1 (6 bases). The CDR3 length is 14 residues. Trimming took off 7 bases at V and 1 base at J, with 13 bases between the two ends. This chain's CDR3 is CASIWDIPNTEAFF. The CDR3 DNA follows: TGTGCCAGCATCTGGGACATCCCGAACACTGAAGCTTTCTTT.

The chain combines TRBV10-3 with TRBJ2-5, with a possible D match to TRBD1 (5 bases). The CDR3 runs 12 residues. V gave up 3 bases and J gave up 4 bases, with 6 bases separating them. Looked up from germline, CDR1 is ENHRY and CDR2 is SYGVKD. The CDR3 is CAISDQGETQYF. CDR3 nucleotides: TGTGCCATCAGTGACCAGGGAGAGACCCAGTACTTC.

The chain employs TRBV13 and TRBJ2-7; D is ambiguous. V was trimmed by 2 bases and J by 6 bases, leaving 11 bases between them. Germline CDR1 is PRHDT and CDR2 is FYEKMQ (reference sequence). This CDR3 has 13 amino acids. The CDR3 DNA follows: TGTGCCAGCAGCTTATTATCAGTGGCCGAGCAGTACTTC. Protein: CASSLLSVAEQYF.

J is TRBJ1-4 and V is TRBV5-1; TRBD1 matches 9 bases. This CDR3 has 17 residues. Germline CDR1 is SGHRS and CDR2 is YFSETQ. V trimming: 4 bases; J trimming: 4 bases; junction bases outside the gene matches: 11. DNA for the CDR3: TGCGCCAGCAGCCGTAGGGACAGGGAGTATAATAATGAAAAACTGTTTTTT. Its protein is CASSRRDREYNNEKLFF.

This sequence joins TRBV9 and TRBJ2-5; D call uncertain. Germline V gene data show CDR1 as SGDLS and CDR2 as YYNGEE. This CDR3 has 14 residues. Trimming pared 6 bases from V and 4 bases from J, leaving 16 bases between. CDR3 loop: CASNRDHSGETQYF. The CDR3 DNA follows: TGTGCCAGCAACCGCGACCACTCGGGAGAGACCCAGTACTTC.

There are a few counts of this clonotype. The chain employs TRBV20-1 and TRBJ2-7; 8 nucleotides match TRBD2. CDR1 is DFQATT and CDR2 is SNEGSKA in the germline V gene (reference sequence). V was pared by 2 bases and J by 7 bases, with 13 bases of the junction left unmatched. There are 15 residues in the CDR3. CDR3 loop: CSARRSPGGVAEQYF. As DNA, the CDR3 is TGCAGTGCTAGACGCTCTCCGGGGGGGGTAGCGGAGCAGTACTTC.

This clonotype was counted between two and nine times. The chain combines TRBV25-1 with TRBJ2-1, with 9 bases matching TRBD2. Per germline, CDR1 MGHDK and CDR2 SYGVNS. The CDR3 length is 16 residues. V gave up 4 bases and J gave up 3 bases; unmatched junction bases: 7. CDR3 in DNA: TGTGCCAGCAGTGTATTAGCGGGGGCCCTCTACAATGAGCAGTTCTTC. Amino acid sequence: CASSVLAGALYNEQFF.

The chain couples TRBV2 to TRBJ2-4; D is perhaps TRBD1 or TRBD2 (5 bases each). Germline V gene data show CDR1 as SNHLY and CDR2 as FYNNEI. The CDR3 contains 13 residues. Trimming removed 5 bases from V and 6 bases from J, with 11 bases in between. The CDR3 bases are TGTGCCAGCAGTTGGGACCCTGTAAACATTCAGTACTTC. Encoded protein: CASSWDPVNIQYF.

The V and J genes are TRBV5-1 and TRBJ2-5; either TRBD1 or TRBD2 may supply D (5 bases each). Judging by the DNA end, TRBJ2-7 fits better; the J call may be wrong. The CDR3 consists of 14 residues. Germline assignment: CDR1 SGHRS and CDR2 YFSETQ. The CDR3 coding sequence is TGCGCCAGCGGGCCCGGGACCCCATACGGCGAGCAGTACTTC. As protein: CASGPGTPYGEQYF.

J is TRBJ2-1 and V is TRBV4-1; 7 bases are shared with TRBD2. This CDR3 has 17 residues. V dropped 1 base and J dropped 5; count of bases not matched to a gene: 11. Germline CDR1 MGHRA, CDR2 YSYEKL. CDR3 coding DNA: TGCGCCAGCAGCCAAGGTTTTCCGGGACTACCGCACAATGAGCAGTTCTTC. Protein: CASSQGFPGLPHNEQFF.

This clonotype turned up a few times. The rearrangement uses TRBV10-3 and TRBJ1-6; TRBD1 aligns across 9 bases. The CDR3 sequence is 14 residues long. Germline CDR1 ENHRY, CDR2 SYGVKD. J gave up 7 bases and V 6 bases, and 4 bases lay outside the gene matches. The CDR3 nucleotides read TGTGCCATCAGCAATGACAGGGGGAATTCACCCCTCCACTTT. It translates to CAISNDRGNSPLHF.

Written as DNA, the CDR3 is TGTGCCTGGACAAGACGGGTTAGCACAGATACGCAGTATTTT. Amino acid sequence: CAWTRRVSTDTQYF. This chain joins TRBV30 and TRBJ2-3, with D hard to call. Trimming shortened V by 4 bases and J by 0 bases, and 11 bases separated the two germline ends. The CDR3 has 14 residues. Germline V gene data show CDR1 as GTSNPN and CDR2 as SVGIG (reference sequence).

This clonotype came up a few times. This sequence joins TRBV29-1 and TRBJ2-3; no clear D gene. The CDR3 runs to 12 residues. Germline V gene sequence: CDR1 SQVTM, CDR2 ANQGSEA. Trimming removed 6 bases at V and 6 bases at J, with 13 bases between. CDR3 coding DNA: TGCAGCGTGTACTGGGTTGCCGATACGCAGTATTTT. This encodes CSVYWVADTQYF.

Only a few counts were recorded for this clonotype. The chain recombines TRBV27 with TRBJ2-1, with D perhaps being TRBD1 or TRBD2 (5 bases each). The V gene lost 2 bases and the J gene lost 6 bases, with 14 bases spanning the gap. The CDR3 loop spans 15 amino acids. CDR1 is MNHEY, CDR2 SMNVEV, per germline (reference sequence). The CDR3 nucleotides are TGTGCCAGCAGTTTAGAGGGAACTCAGGGCAATGAGCAGTTCTTC. Translated, it gives CASSLEGTQGNEQFF.

V and J are TRBV29-1 and TRBJ2-1; tentatively, D is TRBD2 (6 bases). The length of the CDR3 is 13 residues. Germline V CDR1 and CDR2: SQVTM, ANQGSEA. V was clipped by 5 bases and J by 7 bases, with 15 bases between them. CDR3 sequence reads: CSVWGEARNEQFF. DNA of the CDR3: TGCAGCGTTTGGGGGGAGGCGCGAAATGAGCAGTTCTTC.

The table lists this clonotype with many counts. The rearrangement uses TRBV20-1 and TRBJ2-5; TRBD2 might be the D (6 bases). Germline CDR1 and CDR2: DFQATT and SNEGSKA (reference sequence). The V end was cut by 6 bases, the J end by 6 bases, with 14 bases between. The CDR3 length is 12 residues. The CDR3 nucleotides read TGCAGTGCAAGACTAGATGGGCAGACCCAGTACTTC. This codes for CSARLDGQTQYF.

The chain carries TRBV9 and TRBJ1-6; TRBD1 is a possible D gene (5 bases). CDR1 SGDLS and CDR2 YYNGEE come from the germline V gene. V was clipped by 0 bases and J by 8 bases, with 24 bases between them. The CDR3 contains 19 residues. The CDR3 region has the DNA TGTGCCAGCAGCGTAGTATGGGGCAACGGGGGACGACTTGATTCACCCCTCCACTTT. Translating it yields CASSVVWGNGGRLDSPLHF.

The genes are TRBV20-1 and TRBJ1-2; D may be TRBD1 (5 bases). The V end was cut by 4 bases, the J end by 8 bases, with 14 bases between. Germline values: CDR1 DFQATT, CDR2 SNEGSKA (reference sequence). This CDR3 is built from 12 residues. The chain's CDR3 is CSATLRENGYTF. The CDR3, as DNA: TGCAGTGCTACTCTCAGGGAGAACGGCTACACCTTC.

The V call is TRBV7-9, the J call TRBJ2-1; 9 bases map to TRBD2. Germline loops: CDR1 SEHNR, CDR2 FQNEAQ (reference sequence). This CDR3 is built from 16 residues. V lost 5 bases to trimming and J lost 5 bases; unmatched junction nucleotides: 10. CDR3 loop: CASSPFGLAGDNEQFF. In DNA, the CDR3 is TGTGCCAGCAGCCCCTTTGGATTAGCGGGGGACAATGAGCAGTTCTTC.

CDR3 in DNA: TGTGCCAGCAGTTTACAGAGCGGGACAGGGGCTCGCTACACCTTC. This gives the protein CASSLQSGTGARYTF. The rearrangement uses TRBV12-3 or TRBV12-4 and TRBJ1-2, with 10 nucleotides matching TRBD1. This CDR3 contains 15 residues. With 2 bases clipped from V and 9 bases from J, the junction kept 9 bases outside the gene matches.

This clonotype was found a few times. The rearrangement links TRBV5-1 to TRBJ2-1, with 13 bases matching TRBD2. Looked up from germline, CDR1 is SGHRS and CDR2 is YFSETQ. V lost 3 bases to trimming and J lost 7 bases; unmatched junction nucleotides: 4. The CDR3 covers 15 residues. CDR3 DNA sequence: TGCGCCAGCAGCTGGACTAGCGGGAGTAAGAATGAGCAGTTCTTC. Protein: CASSWTSGSKNEQFF.

The chain couples TRBV5-1 to TRBJ2-1; TRBD2 agrees at 9 bases. The CDR3 sequence is 16 residues long. CDR1 and CDR2 from the germline V gene are SGHRS and YFSETQ. J lost 0 bases, V lost 5 bases, and 6 bases had no gene match. CDR3 sequence: CASRETSGYSYNEQFF. The CDR3 bases are TGCGCCAGCAGAGAGACTAGCGGATACTCCTACAATGAGCAGTTCTTC.

This clonotype turned up a few times. The rearrangement uses TRBV27 and TRBJ2-7, with a tentative D call TRBD2 (6 bases). Looked up from germline, CDR1 is MNHEY and CDR2 is SMNVEV (reference sequence). V dropped 8 bases and J dropped 0 bases, with 20 bases sitting between them. The CDR3 runs 16 residues. The CDR3 here is CASGPPPGDPSYEQYF. As DNA, the CDR3 is TGTGCCAGCGGGCCTCCTCCGGGAGATCCCTCCTACGAGCAGTACTTC.

V usage is TRBV20-1 and J usage is TRBJ2-1, with D possibly being TRBD2 (6 bases). V was clipped by 2 bases and J by 5 bases, with 16 bases between them. Germline lookup yields CDR1 DFQATT and CDR2 SNEGSKA (reference sequence). The CDR3 has 15 amino acids. In nucleotides, the CDR3 is TGCAGTGCTAGATCCCAGCGGGTCCAGAACAATGAGCAGTTCTTC. Its protein product is CSARSQRVQNNEQFF.

The chain uses TRBV29-1 and TRBJ2-1, with 8 bases aligning to TRBD2. The germline CDR1 and CDR2 sequences are SQVTM and ANQGSEA. V was pared by 7 bases and J by 0 bases, with 20 bases of the junction left unmatched. The CDR3 consists of 19 residues. Here the CDR3 reads CSASQGLEKTTSSYNEQFF. CDR3 bases: TGCAGCGCCTCTCAGGGACTAGAAAAGACGACGAGCTCCTACAATGAGCAGTTCTTC.